This TCR beta chain was recorded in a study of shared clonotypes between healthy human individuals. Trimming pared 1 base from V and 2 bases from J, leaving 8 bases between. There are 13 residues in the CDR3. Germline values: CDR1 GTSNPN, CDR2 SVGIG (reference sequence). Assay used: immunoSEQ multiplex PCR; TCRdb lists only in-frame clones, some missing. The table records roughly 2.4 million clones, nearly 97% of them present only once. In the case of this clone: The sample holds other DNA sequences that translate to the same CDR3.

The source of this sequence is a man between 18 and 29 years old in good health. Sequencing was performed on naive CD4+ T cells sorted from blood. Subset of the sample: CD45RA+ positively selected. The chain is built from TRBV30 and TRBJ1-2; D possibly corresponds to TRBD1 (5 bases). In DNA, the CDR3 is TGTGCCTGGAGTGGAGGGGTAAACTATGGCTACACCTTC. Translated: CAWSGGVNYGYTF.